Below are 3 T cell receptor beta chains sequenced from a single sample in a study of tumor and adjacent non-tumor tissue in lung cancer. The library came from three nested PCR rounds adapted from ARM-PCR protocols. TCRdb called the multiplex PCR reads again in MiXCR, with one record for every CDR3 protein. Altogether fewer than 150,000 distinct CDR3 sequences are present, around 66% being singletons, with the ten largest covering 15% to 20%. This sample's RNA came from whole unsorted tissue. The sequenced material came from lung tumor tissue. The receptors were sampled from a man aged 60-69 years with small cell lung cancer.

CDR3 bases: TGTGCCAGCAACGAATATGTGATAGCCTCCTACGAGCAGTACGTC. This codes for CASNEYVIASYEQYV. The rearrangement links TRBV6-1 to TRBJ2-7; no clear D. Germline CDR1 is MNHNS and CDR2 is SASEGT. The CDR3 sequence is 15 residues long. V lost 7 bases to trimming and J lost 0 bases, with 16 bases between them.

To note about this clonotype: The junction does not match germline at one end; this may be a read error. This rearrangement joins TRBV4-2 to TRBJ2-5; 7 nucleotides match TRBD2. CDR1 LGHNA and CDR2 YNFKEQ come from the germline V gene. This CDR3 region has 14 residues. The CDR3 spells CANSRVGGQETQYF. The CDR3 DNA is TGTGCCAACAGCCGAGTGGGGGGGCAAGAGACCCAGTACTTC.

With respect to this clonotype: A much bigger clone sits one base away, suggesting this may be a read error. CDR3 DNA sequence: TGTGCCAGCACCCGGACAGGGGAGAGCACCGGGGAGCTGTTTTTT. This codes for CASTRTGESTGELFF. The chain links TRBV6-5 to TRBJ2-2; 9 bases align to TRBD1. The germline gives CDR1 MNHEY, CDR2 SVGAGI. The CDR3 length is 15 residues. V dropped 7 bases and J dropped 4; count of bases not matched to a gene: 7.